What follows are 13 T cell receptor beta chains derived from one specimen sequenced in a study of T-cell reconstitution after alpha-beta-depleted transplantation in children. Study-wide results and caveats: The main origin of T-cell counts and diversity one year after transplant was newly produced T cells.

No antigen has been assigned to these receptors. Unique molecular identifiers were incorporated into the prepared TCRbeta library. Via MiXCR, TCRdb re-called the PCR reads, giving one row per CDR3 protein. This table holds around 270,000 distinct CDR3 sequences, roughly 7.8% found once. The material was peripheral blood, obtained 360 days after TCRalphabeta/CD19-depleted stem cell transplant. The receptors derive from a female patient younger than 10 who had a stem cell transplant for Fanconi anemia, so the T cells may come from the graft donor.

This clonotype was seen only a few times. The genes are TRBV6-5 and TRBJ2-3; possible D gene TRBD2, 7 bases. This CDR3 contains 16 residues. CDR1 and CDR2 from the germline V gene are MNHEY and SVGAGI. Trimming stripped 3 bases from V and 4 bases from J, with 17 bases between. This chain's CDR3 is CASSYGLEGGSDTQYF. In DNA form, the CDR3 reads TGTGCCAGCAGTTATGGACTAGAAGGGGGGTCAGATACGCAGTATTTT.

This clonotype was observed at least ten times. This sequence joins TRBV4-2 and TRBJ2-7, with 11 positions matching TRBD1. CDR3 length: 19 amino acids. J gave up 3 bases and V 0 bases, and 13 bases lay outside the gene matches. The germline V gene encodes CDR1 LGHNA and CDR2 YNFKEQ. DNA for the CDR3: TGTGCCAGCAGCCAAGAACCGGGACAGGGGGTCGGCCCCCTCTACGAGCAGTACTTC. As protein: CASSQEPGQGVGPLYEQYF.

This clonotype occurred many times. The CDR3 DNA reads as TGCAGTGCTGGAAGGGGGTACCAAGAGACCCAGTACTTC. Protein: CSAGRGYQETQYF. This rearrangement joins TRBV20-1 to TRBJ2-5; tentatively, D is TRBD1 (6 bases). The CDR3 runs 13 residues. Trimming left V 5 bases short and J 0 bases short, with 10 bases between. CDR1 is DFQATT, CDR2 SNEGSKA, per germline (reference sequence).

The J gene is TRBJ2-5, the V gene TRBV5-6; TRBD2 matches at 14 bases. Germline V gene lookup returns CDR1 SGHDT and CDR2 YYEEEE. The CDR3 covers 18 residues. V lost 1 base and J lost 4; bases outside the gene matches: 9. The CDR3 sequence: CASSLIVTSGGAGETQYF. Written as DNA, the CDR3 is TGTGCCAGCAGCTTGATCGTGACTAGCGGGGGGGCGGGAGAGACCCAGTACTTC. Full variable domain (outside the CDR3, taken from reference TRBV5-6 and TRBJ2-5): DAGVTQSPTHLIKTRGQQVTLRCSPKSGHDTVSWYQQALGQGPQFIFQYYEEEERQRGNFPDRFSGHQFPNYSSELNVNALLLGDSALYLCASSLIVTSGGAGETQYFGPGTRLLVL.

V is TRBV5-1 and J is TRBJ2-7; 7 positions match TRBD1. The CDR3 totals 16 residues. The trim removed 4 bases at V and 2 bases at J, leaving 12 bases unmatched. CDR1 SGHRS and CDR2 YFSETQ come from the germline V gene. The CDR3 region is CASSPIGTALTYEQYF. The CDR3 coding sequence is TGCGCCAGCAGCCCAATCGGGACAGCGTTGACCTACGAGCAGTACTTC.

The V call is TRBV5-1, the J call TRBJ1-2; D unresolved. Germline V gene lookup returns CDR1 SGHRS and CDR2 YFSETQ. The V gene lost 4 bases and the J gene lost 8 bases, with 12 bases spanning the gap. CDR3 length: 12 residues. The CDR3 DNA reads as TGCGCCAGCAGCCAAGGGAGGGAAGGCTACACCTTC. It encodes CASSQGREGYTF.

This clonotype was observed at least ten times. This chain uses TRBV5-6 with TRBJ2-3; 9 positions match TRBD1. CDR1 SGHDT and CDR2 YYEEEE come from the germline V gene. This CDR3 region has 16 residues. V was clipped by 1 base and J by 5 bases; unmatched bases: 8. The CDR3 is CASSLLRDRVIDTQYF. The CDR3 DNA follows: TGTGCCAGCAGCTTGCTCCGGGACAGGGTGATAGATACGCAGTATTTT.

V and J are TRBV12-1 and TRBJ1-2; the table's D gene call, TRBD1, was not cross checked with the DNA. TRBV12-1 is a listed pseudogene. The CDR3 is 18 amino acids. The CDR3 loop reads CASSSFAPRLGLNYGYTF. CDR3 sequence (DNA): TGTGCCAGCAGCAGCTTTGCCCCCAGGTTAGGTCTTAACTATGGCTACACCTTC.

This clonotype was observed many times. The chain uses TRBV5-6 and TRBJ2-3, with TRBD2 matching 14 bases. The germline V gene has CDR1 SGHDT and CDR2 YYEEEE. CDR3 length: 17 amino acids. With V trimmed by 4 bases and J by 3 bases, 7 bases remained unmatched. DNA of the CDR3: TGTGCCAGCAGCCCATTCCGACTAGCGGGGGGGACAGATACGCAGTATTTT. Protein sequence: CASSPFRLAGGTDTQYF.

The V call is TRBV28, the J call TRBJ2-5; TRBD2 agrees at 10 bases. The CDR3 totals 17 residues. With V trimmed by 6 bases and J by 0 bases, 10 bases remained unmatched. CDR1 and CDR2 (germline): MDHEN, SYDVKM. CDR3 DNA sequence: TGTGCCAGCAGCCCCGGACTAGCGGTAACGTACCAAGAGACCCAGTACTTC. Translation gives CASSPGLAVTYQETQYF.

This clonotype was detected ten times or more. The V and J genes are TRBV10-3 and TRBJ1-2, with a tentative D call TRBD1 (6 bases). From germline, CDR1 is ENHRY and CDR2 SYGVKD. The CDR3 loop spans 14 amino acids. The ends were cut back, 6 bases at V and 4 bases at J, with 15 bases in the middle. The CDR3 spells CAISVRDTTYGYTF. The CDR3 DNA follows: TGTGCCATCAGCGTTCGGGACACCACCTATGGCTACACCTTC.

V and J are TRBV6-6 and TRBJ2-7; TRBD1 agrees at 8 bases. J was trimmed by 2 bases and V by 6 bases; bases with no gene match: 3. The germline V gene has CDR1 MNHNY and CDR2 SVGAGI (reference sequence). The CDR3 totals 13 residues. DNA of the CDR3: TGTGCCAGCAGACTGACAGGGGCCTACGAGCAGTACTTC. This codes for CASRLTGAYEQYF.

This clonotype showed up many times. V and J are TRBV5-1 and TRBJ2-1; D uncertain. The CDR3 totals 15 residues. V gave up 2 bases and J gave up 6 bases, with 15 bases separating them. Per germline, CDR1 SGHRS and CDR2 YFSETQ. Here the CDR3 DNA reads TGCGCCAGCAGCTTTTCAGAGTTGGGTACCAATGAGCAGTTCTTC. Translating it yields CASSFSELGTNEQFF.